A single TCR beta chain is shown here with its context. The data belong to a study of T cell clones after liver transplantation. Germline V gene data show CDR1 as MNHEY and CDR2 as SVGAGI. The CDR3 contains 14 residues. The V end was cut by 5 bases, the J end by 0 bases, with 9 bases between. Using immunoSEQ multiplex PCR, the repertoire was profiled, and TCRdb retains in-frame clones only, with some absent. This table has about 120,000 clones, 90% appearing once. Sequences were derived from CD4+ T cells from blood, sampled 12 months after liver transplant. This TCR was sampled from a human patient who received a liver transplant. The graft donor may be the source of some T cells. This rearrangement joins TRBV6-5 to TRBJ2-3; D possibly corresponds to TRBD1 (6 bases). CDR3 in DNA: TGTGCCAGCAGTGGGGGCGGGAGCACAGATACGCAGTATTTT. Amino acid sequence: CASSGGGSTDTQYF.